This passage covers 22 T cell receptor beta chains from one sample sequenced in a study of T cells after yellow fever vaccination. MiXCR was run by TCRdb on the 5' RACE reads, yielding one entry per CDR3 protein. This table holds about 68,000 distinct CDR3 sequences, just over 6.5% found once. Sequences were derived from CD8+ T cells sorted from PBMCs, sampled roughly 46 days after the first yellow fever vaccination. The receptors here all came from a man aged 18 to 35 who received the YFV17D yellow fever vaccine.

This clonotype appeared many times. The DNA for the CDR3 is TGTGCCAGCAGCCAAGGCGCCTACGAGCAGTACTTC. Protein product: CASSQGAYEQYF. The chain recombines TRBV3-1 with TRBJ2-7, with D hard to call. Trimming stripped 1 base from V and 2 bases from J, with 3 bases between. Per the germline V gene, CDR1 is LGHDT and CDR2 is YNNKEL (reference sequence). The CDR3 consists of 12 residues.

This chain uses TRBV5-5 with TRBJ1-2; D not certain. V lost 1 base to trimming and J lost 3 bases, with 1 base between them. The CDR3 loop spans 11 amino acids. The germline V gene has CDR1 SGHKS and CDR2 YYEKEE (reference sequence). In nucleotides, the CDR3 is TGTGCCAGCAGCTTGTACTATGGCTACACCTTC. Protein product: CASSLYYGYTF.

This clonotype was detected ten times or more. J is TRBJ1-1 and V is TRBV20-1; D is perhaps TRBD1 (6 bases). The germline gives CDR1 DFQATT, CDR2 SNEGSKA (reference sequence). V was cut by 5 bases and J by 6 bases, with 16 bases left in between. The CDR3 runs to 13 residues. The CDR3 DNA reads TGCAGTGCTCCTTGGCGACAGGCCCCTGAAGCTTTCTTT. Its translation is CSAPWRQAPEAFF.

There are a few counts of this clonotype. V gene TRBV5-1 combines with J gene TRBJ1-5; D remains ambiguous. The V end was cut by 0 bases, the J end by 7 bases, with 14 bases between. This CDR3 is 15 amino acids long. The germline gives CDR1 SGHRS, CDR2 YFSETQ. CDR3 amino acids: CASSLAGRAGQPQHF. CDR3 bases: TGCGCCAGCAGCTTGGCCGGAAGGGCGGGACAGCCCCAGCATTTT.

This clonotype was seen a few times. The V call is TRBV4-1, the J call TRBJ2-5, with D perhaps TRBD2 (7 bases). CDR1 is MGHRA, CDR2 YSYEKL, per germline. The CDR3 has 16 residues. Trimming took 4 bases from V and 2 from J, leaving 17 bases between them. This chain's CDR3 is CASSPLGGQLQETQYF. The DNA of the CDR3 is TGCGCCAGCAGCCCCTTGGGGGGGCAGTTACAAGAGACCCAGTACTTC.

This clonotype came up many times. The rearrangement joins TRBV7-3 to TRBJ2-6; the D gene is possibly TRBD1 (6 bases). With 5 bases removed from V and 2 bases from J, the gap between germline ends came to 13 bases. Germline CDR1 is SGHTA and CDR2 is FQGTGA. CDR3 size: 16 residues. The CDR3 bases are TGTGCCAGCAGCACCCAACAGGGCCCTGGGGCCAACGTCCTGACTTTC. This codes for CASSTQQGPGANVLTF.

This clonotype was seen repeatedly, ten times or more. CDR3 sequence (DNA): TGCGCCAGCAGCCCCCGGTTTACGGATGAGCAGTTCTTC. Translation: CASSPRFTDEQFF. The chain uses TRBV4-1 and TRBJ2-1; D remains ambiguous. Trimming stripped 4 bases from V and 8 bases from J, with 12 bases between. Germline V gene sequence: CDR1 MGHRA, CDR2 YSYEKL. The CDR3 totals 13 residues.

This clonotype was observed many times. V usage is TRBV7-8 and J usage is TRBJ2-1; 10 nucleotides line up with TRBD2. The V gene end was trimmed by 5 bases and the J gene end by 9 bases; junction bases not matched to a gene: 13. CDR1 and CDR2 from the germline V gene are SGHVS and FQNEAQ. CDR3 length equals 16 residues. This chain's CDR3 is CASSKGRSGGAFEQFF. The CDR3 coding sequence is TGTGCCAGCAGCAAAGGAAGAAGCGGGGGGGCGTTTGAGCAGTTCTTC.

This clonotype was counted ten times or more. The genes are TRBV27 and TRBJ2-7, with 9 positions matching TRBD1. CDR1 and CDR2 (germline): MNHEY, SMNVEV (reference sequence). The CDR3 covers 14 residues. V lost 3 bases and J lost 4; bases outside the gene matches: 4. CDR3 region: CASSFRTGVYEQYF. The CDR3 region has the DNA TGTGCCAGCAGTTTCCGGACAGGGGTTTACGAGCAGTACTTC.

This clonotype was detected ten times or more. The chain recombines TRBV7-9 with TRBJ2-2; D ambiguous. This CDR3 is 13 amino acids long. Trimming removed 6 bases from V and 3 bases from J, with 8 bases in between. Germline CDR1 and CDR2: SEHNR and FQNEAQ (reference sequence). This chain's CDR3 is CASSGIYTGELFF. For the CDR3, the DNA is TGTGCCAGCAGTGGAATTTACACCGGGGAGCTGTTTTTT.

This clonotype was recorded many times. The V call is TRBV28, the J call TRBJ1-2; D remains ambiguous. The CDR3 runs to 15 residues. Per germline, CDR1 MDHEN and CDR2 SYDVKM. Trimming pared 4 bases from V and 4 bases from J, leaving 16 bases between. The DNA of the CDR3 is TGTGCCAGCAGTTCCGGAAGTCCCTGGGGCTATGGCTACACCTTC. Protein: CASSSGSPWGYGYTF.

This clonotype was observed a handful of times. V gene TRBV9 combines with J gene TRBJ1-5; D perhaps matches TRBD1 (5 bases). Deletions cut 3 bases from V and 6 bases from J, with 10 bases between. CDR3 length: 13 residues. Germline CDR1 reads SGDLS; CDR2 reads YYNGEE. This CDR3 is CASSGGGSQPQHF. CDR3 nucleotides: TGTGCCAGCAGCGGGGGGGGGAGTCAGCCCCAGCATTTT.

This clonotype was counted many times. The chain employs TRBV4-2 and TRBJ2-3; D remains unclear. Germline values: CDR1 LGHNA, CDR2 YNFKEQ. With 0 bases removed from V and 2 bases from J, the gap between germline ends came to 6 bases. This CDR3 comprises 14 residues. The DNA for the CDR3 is TGTGCCAGCAGCCAAGAAGGGAACACAGATACGCAGTATTTT. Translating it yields CASSQEGNTDTQYF.

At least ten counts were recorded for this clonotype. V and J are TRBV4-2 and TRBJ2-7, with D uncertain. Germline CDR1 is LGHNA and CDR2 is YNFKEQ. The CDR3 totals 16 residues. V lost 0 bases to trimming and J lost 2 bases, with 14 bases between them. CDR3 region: CASSQEGGALTYEQYF. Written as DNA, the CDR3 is TGTGCCAGCAGCCAAGAAGGCGGTGCCCTAACCTACGAGCAGTACTTC.

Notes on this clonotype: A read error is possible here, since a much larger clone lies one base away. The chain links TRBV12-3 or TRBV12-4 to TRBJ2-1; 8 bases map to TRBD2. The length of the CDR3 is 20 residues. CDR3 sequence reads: CASSLSALRERGFPYNEQIF. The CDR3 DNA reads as TGTGCCAGCAGTTTATCGGCGCTCCGGGAGCGGGGGTTCCCCTACAATGAGCAGATCTTC.

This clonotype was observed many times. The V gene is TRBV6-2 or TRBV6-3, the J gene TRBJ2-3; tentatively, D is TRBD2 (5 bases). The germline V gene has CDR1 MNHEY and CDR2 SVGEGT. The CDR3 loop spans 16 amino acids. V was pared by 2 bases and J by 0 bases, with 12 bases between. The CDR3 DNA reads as TGTGCCAGCAGTTACCCCTCACGGGGAAGCACAGATACGCAGTATTTT. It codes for CASSYPSRGSTDTQYF.

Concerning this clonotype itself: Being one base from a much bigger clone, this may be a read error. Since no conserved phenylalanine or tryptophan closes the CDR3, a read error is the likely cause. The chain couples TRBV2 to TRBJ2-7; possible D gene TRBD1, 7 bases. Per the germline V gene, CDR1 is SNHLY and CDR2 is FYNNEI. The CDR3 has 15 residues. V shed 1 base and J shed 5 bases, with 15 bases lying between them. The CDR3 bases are TGTGCCAGCAGTGAAGGCACAGGGGAGGTTCACGAGCAGTACTAC. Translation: CASSEGTGEVHEQYY.

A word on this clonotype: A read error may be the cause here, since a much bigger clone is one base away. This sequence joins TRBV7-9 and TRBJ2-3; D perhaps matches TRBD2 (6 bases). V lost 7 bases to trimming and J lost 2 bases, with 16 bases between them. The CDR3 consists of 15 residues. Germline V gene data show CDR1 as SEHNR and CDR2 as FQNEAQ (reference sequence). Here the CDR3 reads CASTRGNGITDTQYF. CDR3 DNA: TGTGCCAGCACCCGGGGGAACGGAATCACAGATACGCAGTATTTT.

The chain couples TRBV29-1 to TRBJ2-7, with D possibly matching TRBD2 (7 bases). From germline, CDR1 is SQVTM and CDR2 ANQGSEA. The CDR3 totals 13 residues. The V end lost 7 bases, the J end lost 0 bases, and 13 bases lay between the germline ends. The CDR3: CSAQGGGSYEQYF. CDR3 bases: TGCAGCGCCCAAGGGGGGGGCTCCTACGAGCAGTACTTC.

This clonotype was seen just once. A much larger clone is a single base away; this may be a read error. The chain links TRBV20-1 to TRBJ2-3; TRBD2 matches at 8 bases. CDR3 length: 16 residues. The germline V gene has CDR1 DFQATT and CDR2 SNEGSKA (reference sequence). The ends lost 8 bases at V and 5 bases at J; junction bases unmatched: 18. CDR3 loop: CSPSSSGGAGVDTQYF. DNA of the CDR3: TGCAGTCCATCCTCCTCCGGGGGGGCCGGGGTAGATACGCAGTATTTT.

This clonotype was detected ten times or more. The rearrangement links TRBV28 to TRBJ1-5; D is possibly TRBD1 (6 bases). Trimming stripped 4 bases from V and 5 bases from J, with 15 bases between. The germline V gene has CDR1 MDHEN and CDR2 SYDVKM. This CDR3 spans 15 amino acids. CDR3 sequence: CASSSRRAGDQPQHF. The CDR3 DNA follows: TGTGCCAGCAGTTCCCGAAGGGCAGGGGATCAGCCCCAGCATTTT.

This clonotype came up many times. The CDR3 here is CASSPDSYTDTQYF. DNA of the CDR3: TGTGCCAGCAGCCCGGACAGTTACACAGATACGCAGTATTTT. The chain has TRBV6-1 and TRBJ2-3; TRBD1 might be the D (6 bases). The germline CDR1 and CDR2 sequences are MNHNS and SASEGT. This CDR3 contains 14 residues. Trimming shortened V by 6 bases and J by 2 bases, and 12 bases separated the two germline ends.